These 10 T cell receptor beta chains were all obtained from the same sample, sequenced in a study of vaccination and CD4 T cells after COVID-19. The Oncomine TCR Beta short-read assay sequenced DNA from cultured CD4+ T cells. Via MiXCR, TCRdb re-called the PCR reads, giving one row per CDR3 protein. Of roughly 18,000 distinct CDR3 sequences listed, approximately 56% are singletons. For these TCRs, the target antigens are not known. Time point given: late sampling 161 to 241 days after vaccination in a few convalescent patients. Treatment: roughly ten-day PBMC culture with coronavirus spike peptide pools or control peptides (ViraFEST assay). The material sequenced was CD4+ T cells from blood, cultured in vitro, taken about 7 months after SARS-CoV-2 vaccination. The receptors originated from a human donor who had recovered from COVID-19.

The V gene is TRBV24-1, the J gene TRBJ2-1; no firm D call. In germline, CDR1 is KGHDR, CDR2 SFDVKD. The CDR3 contains 12 residues. Trimming shortened V by 2 bases and J by 4 bases, and 2 bases separated the two germline ends. The CDR3: CATSDSYNEQFF. The CDR3 DNA is TGTGCCACCAGTGATTCATACAATGAGCAGTTCTTC.

The V call is TRBV6-2 or TRBV6-3, the J call TRBJ2-3, with 9 bases fitting TRBD2. This CDR3 region has 16 residues. The germline V gene has CDR1 MNHEY and CDR2 SVGEGT. V gave up 3 bases and J gave up 3 bases; unmatched junction bases: 7. The CDR3 protein is CASSYWLAGVTDTQYF. DNA of the CDR3: TGTGCCAGCAGTTATTGGTTAGCGGGAGTTACAGATACGCAGTATTTT.

CDR3 sequence reads: CASRRQGNYGYTF. The CDR3 nucleotides are TGTGCCAGCAGACGACAGGGGAACTATGGCTACACCTTC. The chain uses TRBV6-1 and TRBJ1-2, with 8 bases lining up with TRBD1. The V and J ends lost 6 bases and 2 bases, in that order; junction bases with no gene match: 2. The germline CDR1 and CDR2 sequences are MNHNS and SASEGT. This CDR3 region has 13 residues.

This clonotype was seen a handful of times. This chain joins TRBV30 and TRBJ2-5, with TRBD2 matching 8 bases. The J segment lost 7 bases and the V segment lost 0 bases, leaving 4 bases of the junction unmatched. CDR1 and CDR2 (germline): GTSNPN, SVGIG (reference sequence). This CDR3 contains 13 residues. Here the CDR3 DNA reads TGTGCCTGGAGTGTATTGAGCGGGGGGACCCAGTACTTC. This codes for CAWSVLSGGTQYF.

This clonotype was seen a handful of times. The gene calls are TRBV6-1 and TRBJ2-5, with TRBD2 identical over 7 bases. The trim removed 2 bases at V and 4 bases at J, leaving 7 bases unmatched. The CDR3 is 15 amino acids. CDR1 MNHNS and CDR2 SASEGT come from the germline V gene. The CDR3 nucleotides are TGTGCCAGCAGTGAATCAGGGAGGGTCGGAGAGACCCAGTACTTC. Translating gives CASSESGRVGETQYF.

The chain is built from TRBV11-3 and TRBJ2-2; 8 nucleotides agree with TRBD2. Losses at the gene ends were 8 bases for V and 5 bases for J; bases not matched to a gene: 10. Germline CDR1 and CDR2: SGHNT and YENEEA. The length of the CDR3 is 15 residues. Written as DNA, the CDR3 is TGTGCCAGCGGCCCGGGACTAGTAGAGACCGGGGAGCTGTTTTTT. This encodes CASGPGLVETGELFF.

This clonotype was observed a single time. J is TRBJ2-7 and V is TRBV20-1; TRBD1 agrees at 7 bases. This CDR3 contains 15 residues. V lost 3 bases, J lost 2 bases, and 10 bases stayed unmatched. From germline, CDR1 is DFQATT and CDR2 SNEGSKA (reference sequence). The CDR3 spells CSASLLNRGTYEQYF. CDR3 in DNA: TGCAGTGCTAGCCTGCTGAACAGGGGTACCTACGAGCAGTACTTC.

In this sample, this clonotype turned up a few times. The rearrangement uses TRBV11-3 and TRBJ1-1; D remains ambiguous. Looked up from germline, CDR1 is SGHNT and CDR2 is YENEEA. With 0 bases removed from V and 1 base from J, the gap between germline ends came to 3 bases. This CDR3 is built from 13 residues. The CDR3 sequence: CASSLETNTEAFF. The CDR3 DNA is TGTGCCAGCAGCTTAGAAACGAACACTGAAGCTTTCTTT. Looking up the rest from reference TRBV11-3 and TRBJ1-1 gives the full variable domain: EAGVVQSPRYKIIEKKQPVAFWCNPISGHNTLYWYLQNLGQGPELLIRYENEEAVDDSQLPKDRFSAERLKGVDSTLKIQPAELGDSAVYLCASSLETNTEAFFGQGTRLTVV.

V gene TRBV12-3 or TRBV12-4 combines with J gene TRBJ1-2, with a weak D call TRBD1 (6 bases). The CDR3 extends over 13 amino acids. Trimming took off 3 bases at V and 8 bases at J, with 13 bases between the two ends. The CDR3 region is CASSFSGAGGYTF. The CDR3 DNA follows: TGTGCCAGCAGTTTTTCGGGGGCTGGCGGCTACACCTTC.

The J gene is TRBJ2-7, the V gene TRBV6-5; tentatively, D is TRBD1 or TRBD2 (6 bases each). Trimming took 2 bases from V and 2 from J, leaving 10 bases between them. CDR3 length: 14 amino acids. Germline CDR1 and CDR2: MNHEY and SVGAGI. CDR3 in DNA: TGTGCCAGCAGTTACCCGGGGGCCACCTACGAGCAGTACTTC. It codes for CASSYPGATYEQYF.